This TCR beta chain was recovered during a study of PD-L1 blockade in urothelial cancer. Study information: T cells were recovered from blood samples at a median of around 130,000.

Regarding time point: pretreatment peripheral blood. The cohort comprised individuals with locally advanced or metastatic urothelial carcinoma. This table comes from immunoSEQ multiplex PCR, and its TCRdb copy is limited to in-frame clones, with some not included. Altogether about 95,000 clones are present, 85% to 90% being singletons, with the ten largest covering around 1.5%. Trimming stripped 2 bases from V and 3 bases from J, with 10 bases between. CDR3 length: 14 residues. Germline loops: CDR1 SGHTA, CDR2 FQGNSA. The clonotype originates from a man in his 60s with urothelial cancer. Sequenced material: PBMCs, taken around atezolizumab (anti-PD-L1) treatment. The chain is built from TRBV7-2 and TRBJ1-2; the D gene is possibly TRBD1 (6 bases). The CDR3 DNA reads TGTGCCAGCAGCTTAAACAGGGTTGACTATGGCTACACCTTC. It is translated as CASSLNRVDYGYTF.